The rows below give T cell receptor beta chains drawn from one sample of a study of blood T cell repertoires in COVID-19. Generated by immunoSEQ multiplex PCR, the TCRdb table keeps only in-frame clones and is missing some. This sample has about 110,000 clones, with more than 75% found just once. The material sequenced was peripheral blood. These TCRs come from a woman aged 50 to 60 with acute or convalescent COVID-19. Both conserved end residues are part of each CDR3. Fields, in order: D gene, V gene, J gene, clone size, CDR3 protein, CDR3 DNA. D genes are given only for firm matches. For some rows the clone size is stated as once, few or many, or as a class when expanded; others skip it.

TRBD2	TRBV5-1	TRBJ2-7	NA	CASSLGTSEQYF	TGCGCCAGCAGCCTGGGGACTAGCGAGCAGTACTTC
NA	TRBV14	TRBJ1-1	NA	CASSQLGGGIPEAFF	TGTGCCAGCAGCCAATTGGGAGGGGGTATTCCTGAAGCTTTCTTT
NA	TRBV30	TRBJ1-2	few	CAWSVFGDGYTF	TGTGCCTGGAGTGTATTCGGAGATGGCTACACCTTC
TRBD2	TRBV5-1	TRBJ2-5	once	CASSLAPRLAEETQYF	TGCGCCAGCAGCCTAGCCCCCCGGCTAGCGGAAGAGACCCAGTACTTC
TRBD2	TRBV5-1	TRBJ2-1	NA	CASSLAGTSESNEQFF	TGCGCCAGCAGCTTGGCCGGGACTAGCGAAAGCAATGAGCAGTTCTTC
NA	TRBV24-1	TRBJ2-2	NA	CATSDLRGTGELFF	TGTGCCACCAGTGATTTGAGGGGCACCGGGGAGCTGTTTTTT
TRBD1	TRBV28	TRBJ1-6	NA	CASSLERQGQGSPLHF	TGTGCCAGCAGTTTAGAGCGACAGGGGCAAGGTTCACCCCTCCACTTT
TRBD2	TRBV10-1	TRBJ2-1	many	CASSPTSGWKNEQFF	TGCGCCAGCAGTCCCACTAGCGGGTGGAAGAATGAGCAGTTCTTC
NA	TRBV29-1	TRBJ2-3	NA	CSVEQRTDTQYF	TGCAGCGTTGAACAGCGTACAGATACGCAGTATTTT
NA	TRBV6-5	TRBJ2-7	NA	CASSPWDTASYEQYF	TGTGCCAGCAGTCCGTGGGACACCGCCTCCTACGAGCAGTACTTC
TRBD2	TRBV6-5	TRBJ2-1	once	CASKTSGRYNEQFF	TGTGCCAGCAAAACTAGCGGGAGGTACAATGAGCAGTTCTTC
NA	TRBV7-2	TRBJ2-3	NA	CASSFVTGSDTQYF	TGTGCCAGCAGCTTCGTAACTGGTTCAGATACGCAGTATTTT
TRBD2	TRBV15	TRBJ2-5	NA	CATSDPGLVGWAQYF	TGTGCCACCAGCGACCCGGGACTAGTGGGGTGGGCCCAGTACTTC
NA	TRBV7-9	TRBJ1-5	once	CATSDRSNQPQHF	TGTGCCACCTCGGACAGAAGCAATCAGCCCCAGCATTTT
NA	TRBV14	TRBJ1-2	NA	CASSQGVAALNYGYTF	TGTGCCAGCAGCCAAGGTGTGGCGGCCTTAAACTATGGCTACACCTTC
NA	TRBV6-5	TRBJ2-7	NA	CASIPQEGPYEQYF	TGTGCCAGCATCCCGCAGGAGGGTCCCTACGAGCAGTACTTC
TRBD2	TRBV5-4	TRBJ2-3	once	CASSTRLAGRSDTQYF	TGTGCCAGCAGCACTCGACTAGCGGGAAGGTCAGATACGCAGTATTTT
NA	TRBV7-9	TRBJ2-7	NA	CASSPGHLSYEQYF	TGTGCCAGCAGCCCAGGACACCTATCCTACGAGCAGTACTTC
NA	TRBV7-8	TRBJ1-4	NA	CASSPQIPRYEKLFF	TGTGCCAGCAGCCCTCAAATCCCACGCTACGAAAAACTGTTTTTT
TRBD2	TRBV28	TRBJ2-2	NA	CASSPAGEYTGELFF	TGTGCCAGCAGTCCAGCGGGAGAGTACACCGGGGAGCTGTTTTTT
TRBD2	TRBV19	TRBJ2-7	NA	CASSIPPGTSGRAPYEQYF	TGTGCCAGTAGTATTCCCCCCGGGACTAGCGGGAGGGCTCCCTACGAGCAGTACTTC
TRBD1	TRBV29-1	TRBJ2-3	NA	CSVDRGLSTDTQYF	TGCAGCGTGGACAGGGGCCTTAGCACAGATACGCAGTATTTT
NA	TRBV5-1	TRBJ1-1	NA	CASSLITGENTEAFF	TGCGCCAGCAGCTTGATCACAGGCGAGAACACTGAAGCTTTCTTT
TRBD1	TRBV19	TRBJ1-1	once	CASSIVRDSEAFF	TGTGCCAGTAGTATAGTGCGGGACAGTGAAGCTTTCTTT
TRBD1	TRBV7-9	TRBJ1-4	few	CASSLAVPAGGEELFF	TGTGCCAGCAGCTTAGCGGTGCCGGCAGGGGGCGAGGAACTGTTTTTT
TRBD2	TRBV6-6	TRBJ2-5	NA	CASSHPRLAGQETQYF	TGTGCCAGCAGCCATCCCCGACTAGCGGGACAAGAGACCCAGTACTTC
TRBD1	TRBV5-8	TRBJ1-1	NA	CASSRDRVLQDTEAFF	TGTGCCAGCAGCCGGGACAGAGTTCTCCAGGACACTGAAGCTTTCTTT
TRBD1	TRBV29-1	TRBJ2-6	NA	CSAKQGAGANVLTF	TGCAGCGCGAAGCAGGGGGCTGGGGCCAACGTCCTGACTTTC
NA	TRBV7-9	TRBJ2-1	NA	CASSLEGGGPYNEQFF	TGTGCCAGCAGCTTAGAAGGGGGAGGGCCCTACAATGAGCAGTTCTTC
TRBD1	TRBV9	TRBJ2-1	once	CASSIEVGGALHEQFF	TGTGCCAGCAGCATCGAAGTAGGGGGCGCCCTCCATGAGCAGTTCTTC
TRBD2	TRBV27	TRBJ2-4	NA	CASSFADGRAKNIQYF	TGTGCCAGCAGTTTCGCGGACGGGAGGGCCAAAAACATTCAGTACTTC
NA	TRBV23-1	TRBJ2-7	NA	CASSRPRRGSSYEQYF	TGCGCCAGCAGTCGGCCGCGGAGGGGAAGCTCCTACGAGCAGTACTTC
TRBD1	TRBV11-2	TRBJ2-4	NA	CASSFLQGARGIQYF	TGTGCCAGCAGCTTTCTACAGGGGGCCCGGGGCATTCAGTACTTC
NA	TRBV14	TRBJ2-7	NA	CASSQGRVGEQYF	TGTGCCAGCAGCCAAGGGCGGGTAGGCGAGCAGTACTTC
TRBD1	TRBV29-1	TRBJ1-1	NA	CSSSRGLSTEAFF	TGCAGCTCATCTAGGGGGCTGAGCACTGAAGCTTTCTTT
TRBD1	TRBV4-2	TRBJ2-7	NA	CASSLGTGEVYEQYF	TGTGCCAGCAGCCTCGGGACAGGGGAGGTCTACGAGCAGTACTTC
NA	TRBV29-1	TRBJ2-4	NA	CSAETGANIQYF	TGCAGCGCCGAGACAGGAGCAAACATTCAGTACTTC
TRBD2	TRBV11-3	TRBJ2-3	NA	CASSLGTSGRTDTQYF	TGTGCCAGCAGCCTCGGGACTAGCGGGCGCACAGATACGCAGTATTTT
TRBD1	TRBV19	TRBJ1-2	NA	CASSLRGQGNYGYTF	TGTGCCAGTAGCCTCAGGGGGCAGGGGAACTATGGCTACACCTTC
NA	TRBV19	TRBJ2-7	NA	CASSIDRGGQGSYEQYF	TGTGCCAGTAGTATAGATAGGGGCGGGCAGGGGTCTTACGAGCAGTACTTC
NA	TRBV5-1	TRBJ1-3	NA	CASSLGGYGNTIYF	TGCGCCAGCAGCTTAGGGGGTTATGGAAACACCATATATTTT
NA	TRBV7-8	TRBJ2-7	NA	CASTRAGSYEQYF	TGTGCCAGCACCCGTGCCGGCTCCTACGAGCAGTACTTC